This paragraph reports one T cell receptor beta chain. The sample belongs to a study of CD8 T cells in Susac syndrome. cDNA came from approximately 0.5 to 1 ug RNA primed by random hexamers. One entry per CDR3 protein, called by TCRdb with MiXCR from the immunoSEQ multiplex PCR reads. The profile covers about 150,000 distinct CDR3 sequences, with roughly 95% appearing a single time and 0.084% taken by the ten largest. The ends lost 6 bases at V and 4 bases at J; junction bases unmatched: 13. The germline V gene has CDR1 MNHNS and CDR2 SASEGT. The CDR3 consists of 18 residues. The sample consisted of CD4+ T cells from PBMCs. V and J are TRBV6-1 and TRBJ2-3, with 13 nucleotides matching TRBD2. The sequence was collected from a human donor in good health. The CDR3 DNA follows: TGTGCCAGCAGGTCTCCTCCGGGACTAGCGGGAAAGGCAGATACGCAGTATTTT. It yields the protein CASRSPPGLAGKADTQYF.